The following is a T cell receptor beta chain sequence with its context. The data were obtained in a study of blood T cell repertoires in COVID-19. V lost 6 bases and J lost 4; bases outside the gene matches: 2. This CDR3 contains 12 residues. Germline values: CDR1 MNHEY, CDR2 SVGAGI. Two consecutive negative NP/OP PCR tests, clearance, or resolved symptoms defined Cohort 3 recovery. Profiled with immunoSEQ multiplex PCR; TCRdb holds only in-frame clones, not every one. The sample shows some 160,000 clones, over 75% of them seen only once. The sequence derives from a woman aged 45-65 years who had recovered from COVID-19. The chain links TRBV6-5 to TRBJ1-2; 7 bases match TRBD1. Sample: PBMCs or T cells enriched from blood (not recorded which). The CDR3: CASRGQIYGYTF. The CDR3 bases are TGTGCCAGCAGGGGACAGATCTATGGCTACACCTTC.